Presented here are 18 T cell receptor beta chains from one specimen sequenced in a study of patients and donors after allogeneic stem cell transplantation (dated by TCRdb to between 2020 and 2021). Libraries were constructed by RT-PCR. Sequenced using a NextSeq 550. The raw public data were reprocessed by TCRdb itself: fastp quality trimming at Q25, MiXCR clonotype calling, in-frame beta chains only. Rows with a matching CDR3 protein are joined into one entry that keeps the most common DNA and genes. Here the sample has about 110,000 distinct CDR3 sequences; around 36% occur a single time. The top ten clonotypes cover roughly 30% of the sample. The sequencing sample was made of blood, either unsorted or a sorted T cell fraction (not recorded which). The receptors were sampled from a human donor who was either an allogeneic HSCT recipient or a stem cell or donor lymphocyte infusion donor (not recorded which). It is not recorded whose cells these are; they may come from a transplant donor.

This clonotype occurred a few times. V usage is TRBV12-3 or TRBV12-4 and J usage is TRBJ1-5; D is unclear. This CDR3 is 14 amino acids long. The V end lost 5 bases, the J end lost 11 bases, and 19 bases lay between the germline ends. The chain's CDR3 is CASSVTGSKSAQHF. As DNA, the CDR3 is TGTGCCAGCAGTGTGACCGGTTCAAAATCAGCCCAGCATTTT.

The CDR3 protein is CSVEVGRGQPQHF. The CDR3 coding sequence is TGCAGCGTTGAAGTAGGTAGGGGACAGCCCCAGCATTTT. The chain carries TRBV29-1 and TRBJ1-5, with D perhaps TRBD1 (5 bases). V was pared by 1 base and J by 7 bases, with 11 bases between. The germline V gene has CDR1 SQVTM and CDR2 ANQGSEA. This CDR3 is 13 amino acids long.

This clonotype was seen repeatedly, ten times or more. The chain uses TRBV7-8 and TRBJ1-6, with D tentatively TRBD1 (6 bases). CDR3 size: 13 residues. CDR1 SGHVS and CDR2 FQNEAQ come from the germline V gene. Trimming cost V 5 bases and J 18 bases, with 20 bases left between them. The CDR3 nucleotides are TGTGCCAGCAGCCCAGGAGACAGGACGCATCCCCACTTT. It codes for CASSPGDRTHPHF.

The V gene is TRBV18, the J gene TRBJ2-7, with 9 positions matching TRBD2. Germline CDR1 is KGHSH and CDR2 is LQKENI. The CDR3 covers 16 residues. V lost 6 bases, J lost 0 bases, and 9 bases stayed unmatched. CDR3 in amino acids: CASSQGLAGTSYEQYF. In nucleotides, the CDR3 is TGTGCCAGCTCCCAAGGCCTAGCGGGGACCTCCTACGAGCAGTACTTC. Full variable domain (missing parts from reference TRBV18 and TRBJ2-7): NAGVMQNPRHLVRRRGQEARLRCSPMKGHSHVYWYRQLPEEGLKFMVYLQKENIIDESGMPKERFSAEFPKEGPSILRIQQVVRGDSAAYFCASSQGLAGTSYEQYFGPGTRLTVT.

V is TRBV7-2 and J is TRBJ2-5; 9 bases are a match to TRBD2. The germline CDR1 and CDR2 sequences are SGHTA and FQGNSA. The V gene end was trimmed by 5 bases and the J gene end by 4 bases; junction bases not matched to a gene: 5. The CDR3 covers 14 residues. The CDR3 nucleotides are TGTGCCAGCAGCGCCGGGACTAGCAGAGAGACCCAGTACTTC. Translated, it gives CASSAGTSRETQYF. Full variable domain (outside the CDR3, taken from reference TRBV7-2 and TRBJ2-5): GAGVSQSPSNKVTEKGKDVELRCDPISGHTALYWYRQSLGQGLEFLIYFQGNSAPDKSGLPSDRFSAERTGGSVSTLTIQRTQQEDSAVYLCASSAGTSRETQYFGPGTRLLVL.

The V call is TRBV6-5, the J call TRBJ1-2; D is unclear. The CDR3 contains 15 residues. The germline V gene has CDR1 MNHEY and CDR2 SVGAGI. Trimming removed 7 bases at V and 4 bases at J, with 19 bases between. The CDR3 DNA is TGTGCCAGCATTGGGAGCGCGAGGAGTACCTATGGCTACACCTTC. Translating it yields CASIGSARSTYGYTF.

This clonotype occurred a few times. The V gene is TRBV7-2, the J gene TRBJ1-1; D ambiguous. Germline CDR1 reads SGHTA; CDR2 reads FQGNSA. CDR3 length equals 14 residues. Between the trimmed V and J ends, which lost 2 bases and 4 bases, there was a span of 11 bases. DNA of the CDR3: TGTGCCAGCAGCTTATTTTTCGGCAGCACTGAAGCTTTCTTT. Amino acids: CASSLFFGSTEAFF. Full variable domain (missing parts from reference TRBV7-2 and TRBJ1-1): GAGVSQSPSNKVTEKGKDVELRCDPISGHTALYWYRQSLGQGLEFLIYFQGNSAPDKSGLPSDRFSAERTGGSVSTLTIQRTQQEDSAVYLCASSLFFGSTEAFFGQGTRLTVV.

This clonotype came up a few times. The chain links TRBV2 to TRBJ1-1; D unclear. There are 13 residues in the CDR3. Germline V gives CDR1 SNHLY, CDR2 FYNNEI. Trimming took off 1 base at V and 3 bases at J, with 6 bases between the two ends. This chain's CDR3 is CASSEVGYTEAFF. The CDR3 region has the DNA TGTGCCAGCAGTGAAGTGGGTTACACTGAAGCTTTCTTT.

This clonotype turned up a few times. The chain couples TRBV12-3 or TRBV12-4 to TRBJ2-3; 7 bases map to TRBD2. This CDR3 has 13 residues. With 3 bases clipped from V and 6 bases from J, the junction kept 3 bases outside the gene matches. The CDR3 reads CASSFAGVDTQYF. As DNA, the CDR3 is TGTGCCAGCAGTTTCGCGGGAGTCGATACGCAGTATTTT.

The sample holds a few counts of this clonotype. This sequence joins TRBV12-3 or TRBV12-4 and TRBJ2-5; D is uncertain. The V end lost 3 bases, the J end lost 2 bases, and 7 bases lay between the germline ends. CDR3 length: 13 amino acids. The CDR3 DNA is TGTGCCAGCAGTTTGATAGGGCAAGAGACCCAGTACTTC. Residues: CASSLIGQETQYF.

This chain joins TRBV4-1 and TRBJ2-2; D possibly uses TRBD1 or TRBD2 (5 bases each). Per the germline V gene, CDR1 is MGHRA and CDR2 is YSYEKL. The CDR3 sequence is 16 residues long. With 1 base removed from V and 6 bases from J, the gap between germline ends came to 15 bases. The CDR3 DNA reads as TGCGCCAGCAGCCAAGTCGGGACGCGCGAAGCCGGGGAGCTGTTTTTT. It yields the protein CASSQVGTREAGELFF.

In this sample, this clonotype turned up a few times. The DNA of the CDR3 is TGTGCCAGCAGCCCTCAAGGGAGCTCTAATGAAAAACTGTTTTTT. This codes for CASSPQGSSNEKLFF. This sequence joins TRBV7-2 and TRBJ1-4; D unclear. Trimming pared 5 bases from V and 3 bases from J, leaving 13 bases between. This CDR3 contains 15 residues. Germline assignment: CDR1 SGHTA and CDR2 FQGNSA.

The rearrangement links TRBV25-1 to TRBJ1-6; tentative D call: TRBD1 (6 bases). The CDR3 contains 16 residues. Trimming removed 6 bases at V and 5 bases at J, with 17 bases between. Germline V gene lookup returns CDR1 MGHDK and CDR2 SYGVNS. The CDR3 region is CASSPLGAGDNSPLHF. CDR3 DNA sequence: TGTGCCAGCAGCCCCCTGGGGGCCGGGGATAATTCACCCCTCCACTTT.

V is TRBV7-9 and J is TRBJ2-2; 7 bases are shared with TRBD2. Germline trimming cut 3 bases from V and 0 bases from J; bases unmatched to any gene: 4. The CDR3 spans 16 residues. The germline V gene has CDR1 SEHNR and CDR2 FQNEAQ (reference sequence). CDR3 sequence reads: CASSFFSGANTGELFF. CDR3 DNA: TGTGCCAGCAGCTTTTTCAGCGGGGCGAACACCGGGGAGCTGTTTTTT. Together with reference TRBV7-9 and TRBJ2-2, the CDR3 gives the full variable domain: DTGVSQNPRHKITKRGQNVTFRCDPISEHNRLYWYRQTLGQGPEFLTYFQNEAQLEKSRLLSDRFSAERPKGSFSTLEIQRTEQGDSAMYLCASSFFSGANTGELFFGEGSRLTVL.

This chain connects TRBV4-3 to TRBJ2-7; the match to TRBD2 covers 9 bases. V was pared by 1 base and J by 4 bases, with 5 bases of the junction left unmatched. CDR1 is LGHNA and CDR2 is YSLEER in the germline V gene. The CDR3 has 15 amino acids. The CDR3 sequence: CASSQGNSGSYEQYF. The DNA of the CDR3 is TGCGCCAGCAGCCAAGGAAATAGCGGGAGTTACGAGCAGTACTTC.

This clonotype has only a few counts. This chain links TRBV5-1 with TRBJ2-1; 8 positions agree with TRBD1. This CDR3 comprises 15 residues. CDR1 and CDR2 (germline): SGHRS, YFSETQ. V was clipped by 4 bases and J by 3 bases; unmatched bases: 6. The CDR3 is CASSTSGQDYNEQFF. CDR3 sequence (DNA): TGCGCCAGCAGCACTTCGGGACAGGACTACAATGAGCAGTTCTTC.

V usage is TRBV7-9 and J usage is TRBJ1-1; no definite D call. With 3 bases removed from V and 2 bases from J, the gap between germline ends came to 13 bases. There are 15 residues in the CDR3. Germline assignment: CDR1 SEHNR and CDR2 FQNEAQ (reference sequence). The CDR3: CASSLGTRKNTEAFF. The DNA of the CDR3 is TGTGCCAGCAGCTTGGGTACCAGGAAAAACACTGAAGCTTTCTTT.

This clonotype has ten or more counts. The chain links TRBV6-5 to TRBJ1-5, with D possibly being TRBD1 (5 bases). CDR1 and CDR2 (germline): MNHEY, SVGAGI. With 6 bases removed from V and 11 bases from J, the gap between germline ends came to 14 bases. The CDR3 has 12 amino acids. CDR3 sequence (DNA): TGTGCCAGCAGCCCGGGGGGGAGGGCCCAGCATTTT. This sequence encodes CASSPGGRAQHF.